The present entry profiles one T cell receptor beta chain with its context. The antigen it recognizes is unknown. No base quality information exists; no much larger clone differs at one position. Library generation was performed with PCR. Sequenced on an Illumina HiSeq 2500. To reduce PCR and sequencing biases, unique molecular identifiers were incorporated into the TCR beta cDNA libraries. Per 1 to 10 million input T cells, roughly 0.5 million cDNA molecules were obtained, such that each molecule approximated one T cell. The patient libraries were prepared and sequenced using the same protocol as the earlier healthy control dataset. Samples belonging to the same batch were prepared together, multiplexed and sequenced on a shared HiSeq lane. For the original study's pipeline: MIGEC handled the raw barcoded reads, throwing out single-read molecular identifier groups before consensus assembly and CDR3 extraction. VDJtools was used for post-analysis of the clonotype tables, with diversity normalized by down-sampling every dataset to the smallest sample size. To correct batch-related cross-sample contamination, repertoire overlap clustering matched CDR3 amino acid sequences but not nucleotide sequences. TCRdb reworked the public reads: Q25 trimming with fastp, MiXCR clone assembly, productive beta chains retained. Entries that share a CDR3 protein sequence are merged under the most common genes and DNA. These V and J calls derive from TCRdb rather than the authors' analysis. This sample lists hundreds of thousands of distinct CDR3 sequences; 25% to 30% were detected once. The ten largest clones capture more than 0.55% of the sample.

These data come from a study of post-analysis software for immune sequencing data (dated by TCRdb to the mid-2010s). For the study in its entirety: The recorded disease courses included relapsing-remitting, secondary progressive and progressive-relapsing multiple sclerosis, and some patients had no subtype annotation. The patient repertoires were compared against about a dozen previously published healthy control repertoires obtained from donors aged roughly 6 to 25 years. A subset of samples was prepared in parallel using single-end sample barcoding, then pooled and co-amplified after Illumina adapter ligation. Paper-wide results and their limitations: The control group was slightly older than the multiple sclerosis patient group. Patients showed significantly higher frequencies than controls for roughly five TRBV segments, among them TRBV5-6, TRBV5-1 and TRBV20-1. Significantly lower normalized Chao1 diversity was found in multiple sclerosis patients than in controls, suggesting substantial peripheral T-cell clonal expansion. Direct clustering with F measure revealed strong co-clustering of samples prepared in the same batch, which led to a batch-effect correction.

To demonstrate the VDJtools post-analysis software, the study profiled TCR beta repertoires from the peripheral blood of approximately twelve young patients with multiple sclerosis. Multiple sclerosis patients were children and adolescents aged about 6 to 16 years. Counted from cysteine to phenylalanine, this CDR3 has 14 amino acids. Kept here is only the CDR3 DNA, which spans 42 bases and is read in frame from base 1. Clipping removes 5 bases from V and 8 bases from J, with 9 as the unmatched junction base count. CDR1 and CDR2 (MDHEN, SYDVKM) derive from the germline V gene. The chain is assembled from TRBV28 and TRBJ1-2, and TRBD1 matches 9 of the central bases. The sequenced sample was blood. The receptor comes from a girl aged 5-17 years with multiple sclerosis. CDR3 loop: CASSHIQGARGYTF. The DNA sequence is TGTGCCAGCAGTCACATACAGGGGGCGCGGGGCTACACCTTC.